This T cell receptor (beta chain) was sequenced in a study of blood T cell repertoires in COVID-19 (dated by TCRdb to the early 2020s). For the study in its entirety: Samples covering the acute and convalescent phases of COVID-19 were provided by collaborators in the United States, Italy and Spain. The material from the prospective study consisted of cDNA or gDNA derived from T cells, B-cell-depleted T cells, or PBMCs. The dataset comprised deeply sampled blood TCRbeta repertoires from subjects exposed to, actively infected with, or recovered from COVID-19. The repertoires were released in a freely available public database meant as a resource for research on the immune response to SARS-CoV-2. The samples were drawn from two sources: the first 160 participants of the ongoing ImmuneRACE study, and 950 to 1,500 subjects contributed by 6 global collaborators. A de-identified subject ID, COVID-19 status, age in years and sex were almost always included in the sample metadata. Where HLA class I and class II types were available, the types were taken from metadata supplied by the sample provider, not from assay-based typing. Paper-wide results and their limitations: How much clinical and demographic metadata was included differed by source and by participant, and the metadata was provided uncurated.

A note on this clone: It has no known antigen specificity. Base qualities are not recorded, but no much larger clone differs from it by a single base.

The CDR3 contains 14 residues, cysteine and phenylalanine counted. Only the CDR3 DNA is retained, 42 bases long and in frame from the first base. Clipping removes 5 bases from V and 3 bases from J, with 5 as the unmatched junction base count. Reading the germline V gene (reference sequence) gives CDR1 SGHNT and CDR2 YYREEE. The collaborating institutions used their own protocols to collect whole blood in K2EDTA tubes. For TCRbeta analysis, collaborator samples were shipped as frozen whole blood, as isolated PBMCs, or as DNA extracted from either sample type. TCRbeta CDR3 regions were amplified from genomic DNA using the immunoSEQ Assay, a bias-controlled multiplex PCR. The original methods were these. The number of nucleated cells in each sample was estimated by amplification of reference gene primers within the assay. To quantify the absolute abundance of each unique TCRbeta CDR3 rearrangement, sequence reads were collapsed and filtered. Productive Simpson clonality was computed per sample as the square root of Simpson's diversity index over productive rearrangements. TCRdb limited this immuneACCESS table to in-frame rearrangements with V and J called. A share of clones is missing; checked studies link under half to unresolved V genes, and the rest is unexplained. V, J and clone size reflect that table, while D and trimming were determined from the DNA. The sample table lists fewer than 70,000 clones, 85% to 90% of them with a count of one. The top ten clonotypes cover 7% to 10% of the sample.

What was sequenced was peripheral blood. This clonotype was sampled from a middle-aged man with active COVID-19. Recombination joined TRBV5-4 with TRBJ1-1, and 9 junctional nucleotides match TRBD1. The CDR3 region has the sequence CASSFTGGDTEAFF. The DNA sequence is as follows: TGTGCCAGCAGTTTCACAGGGGGCGACACTGAAGCTTTCTTT.